The T cell receptor beta chain described here comes from a study of blood T cell repertoires in COVID-19. CDR3 size: 14 residues. The V end was cut by 8 bases, the J end by 0 bases, with 13 bases between. Germline V CDR1 and CDR2: LNHDA, SQIVND (reference sequence). Sequenced by immunoSEQ multiplex PCR; TCRdb stores in-frame clones only, minus some. The sample consists of around 140,000 clones, roughly 88% of them appearing once. The V and J genes are TRBV19 and TRBJ1-1; tentatively, D is TRBD1 (5 bases). Sequencing input: peripheral blood. The TCR was taken from a man in his 60s with active or convalescent COVID-19. The CDR3 loop reads CASQGIGVNTEAFF. CDR3 nucleotide sequence: TGTGCCAGTCAGGGTATTGGTGTGAACACTGAAGCTTTCTTT.